This passage covers 21 T cell receptor beta chains from one sample sequenced in a study of T cell repertoires in ileal Crohn's disease. Time point meaning: neoterminal ileum biopsy at postoperative endoscopy, about 6 months after surgery. The repertoire was sequenced with immunoSEQ multiplex PCR; TCRdb's copy has only in-frame clones and lacks some. Here the sample spans around 990 clones, 75% to 90% being singletons. Sequences were obtained from ileal tissue. The receptors derive from an adult with Crohn's disease.

This sequence joins TRBV28 and TRBJ1-4; maybe TRBD1 (5 bases). The germline V gene encodes CDR1 MDHEN and CDR2 SYDVKM. The CDR3 totals 13 residues. The V end was cut by 8 bases, the J end by 3 bases, with 10 bases between. The CDR3 reads CASWGKSNEKLFF. The CDR3 DNA reads TGTGCCAGCTGGGGCAAGTCTAATGAAAAACTGTTTTTT.

The chain recombines TRBV5-1 with TRBJ2-5; 12 bases map to TRBD2. Trimming at V came to 4 bases and at J to 5 bases, leaving 6 bases not matched to a gene. Germline V gene sequence: CDR1 SGHRS, CDR2 YFSETQ. CDR3 length: 15 amino acids. The DNA for the CDR3 is TGCGCCAGCAGCGACCCTAGCGGGGGGGATGAGACCCAGTACTTC. Protein product: CASSDPSGGDETQYF.

The chain joins TRBV5-1 to TRBJ2-5, with D possibly being TRBD2 (5 bases). The CDR3 extends over 16 amino acids. V was pared by 8 bases and J by 2 bases, with 22 bases between. Per germline, CDR1 SGHRS and CDR2 YFSETQ. CDR3 in amino acids: CASTSSGLRPQETQYF. The DNA for the CDR3 is TGCGCCAGTACATCAAGCGGACTTAGACCACAAGAGACCCAGTACTTC. The complete variable domain, with remaining parts taken from reference TRBV5-1 and TRBJ2-5, reads KAGVTQTPRYLIKTRGQQVTLSCSPISGHRSVSWYQQTPGQGLQFLFEYFSETQRNKGNFPGRFSGRQFSNSRSEMNVSTLELGDSALYLCASTSSGLRPQETQYFGPGTRLLVL.

The chain carries TRBV6-7 and TRBJ2-4, with 7 nucleotides matching TRBD2. TRBV6-7 belongs to the ORF category, with a function that is uncertain. This CDR3 contains 15 residues. Germline trimming cut 2 bases from V and 6 bases from J; bases unmatched to any gene: 7. The CDR3 region is CASSYETGGGNIQYF. DNA of the CDR3: TGTGCCAGCAGTTACGAGACGGGGGGAGGAAACATTCAGTACTTC.

The V gene is TRBV10-3, the J gene TRBJ2-7, with TRBD2 matching over 7 bases. Germline CDR1 reads ENHRY; CDR2 reads SYGVKD. After removal of 10 bases from V and 3 bases from J, the junction contained 12 bases not matched to a gene. This CDR3 comprises 14 residues. The CDR3: CATSNRGVDYEQYF. The CDR3 DNA is TGTGCCACCAGCAACCGGGGGGTCGACTACGAGCAGTACTTC.

This clone was counted once. This chain joins TRBV6-1 and TRBJ2-7; D ambiguous. V lost 3 bases and J 7 bases, leaving 7 bases between the germline ends. Germline CDR1 MNHNS, CDR2 SASEGT. This CDR3 contains 11 residues. This chain's CDR3 is CASSDFNEQYF. CDR3 nucleotide sequence: TGTGCCAGCAGTGATTTTAATGAGCAGTACTTC.

V usage is TRBV7-2 and J usage is TRBJ2-3; the match to TRBD2 covers 7 bases. The CDR3 covers 18 residues. V was pared by 0 bases and J by 3 bases, with 12 bases of the junction left unmatched. Germline V gives CDR1 SGHTA, CDR2 FQGNSA. CDR3 in DNA: TGTGCCAGCAGCTTAGCGCCCCCCCTCCGCGGGGGAACAGATACGCAGTATTTT. Protein: CASSLAPPLRGGTDTQYF. Supplemented by reference TRBV7-2 and TRBJ2-3, the full variable domain reads GAGVSQSPSNKVTEKGKDVELRCDPISGHTALYWYRQSLGQGLEFLIYFQGNSAPDKSGLPSDRFSAERTGGSVSTLTIQRTQQEDSAVYLCASSLAPPLRGGTDTQYFGPGTRLTVL.

This chain joins TRBV6-1 and TRBJ1-2; TRBD1 might be the D (6 bases). The germline V gene encodes CDR1 MNHNS and CDR2 SASEGT. The CDR3 runs to 14 residues. The V end was cut by 10 bases, the J end by 4 bases, with 19 bases between. The chain's CDR3 is CATRTLDSIYGYTF. CDR3 in DNA: TGTGCCACCCGCACCCTGGACAGTATCTATGGCTACACCTTC.

The V gene is TRBV7-2, the J gene TRBJ2-7, with TRBD2 identical over 7 bases. The CDR3 sequence is 15 residues long. Trimming at V came to 7 bases and at J to 3 bases, leaving 12 bases not matched to a gene. Germline CDR1 SGHTA, CDR2 FQGNSA. DNA of the CDR3: TGTGCCAGCATTCTCCTTAGCGGGCTCGGCTACGAGCAGTACTTC. Translating gives CASILLSGLGYEQYF. Variable domain in full (rest from reference TRBV7-2 and TRBJ2-7): GAGVSQSPSNKVTEKGKDVELRCDPISGHTALYWYRQSLGQGLEFLIYFQGNSAPDKSGLPSDRFSAERTGGSVSTLTIQRTQQEDSAVYLCASILLSGLGYEQYFGPGTRLTVT.

This chain's CDR3 is CASSQVGVYNEQFF. In DNA form, the CDR3 reads TGTGCCAGCAGCCAAGTGGGCGTCTACAATGAGCAGTTCTTC. The rearrangement links TRBV7-2 to TRBJ2-1; no definite D call. Trimming took 5 bases from V and 3 from J, leaving 11 bases between them. The CDR3 is 14 residues long. Germline V gives CDR1 SGHTA, CDR2 FQGNSA.

V and J are TRBV6-1 and TRBJ2-7; 11 bases line up with TRBD1. With V trimmed by 4 bases and J by 1 base, 12 bases remained unmatched. This CDR3 comprises 18 residues. The V gene's germline CDR1 is MNHNS and CDR2 SASEGT. CDR3 residues: CASSGRSGDRGSSYEQYF. The CDR3 bases are TGTGCCAGCAGTGGAAGATCCGGGGACAGGGGGTCGTCCTACGAGCAGTACTTC.

The V call is TRBV29-1, the J call TRBJ2-7, with D possibly being TRBD1 (6 bases). Trimming removed 3 bases from V and 7 bases from J, with 10 bases in between. There are 11 residues in the CDR3. The germline V gene has CDR1 SQVTM and CDR2 ANQGSEA. The CDR3 nucleotides read TGCAGCGTTGACACTAGGGGGGAGCAGTACTTC. Protein sequence: CSVDTRGEQYF.

The chain has TRBV5-1 and TRBJ1-2, with a tentative D call TRBD1 (5 bases). This CDR3 has 13 residues. Per germline, CDR1 SGHRS and CDR2 YFSETQ. Trimming removed 2 bases from V and 2 bases from J, with 7 bases in between. The CDR3 DNA reads TGCGCCAGCAGCTTTCCAGGGAACTATGGCTACACCTTC. Encoded protein: CASSFPGNYGYTF.

The gene calls are TRBV30 and TRBJ1-2, with 11 bases identical to TRBD1. The CDR3 covers 14 residues. Germline CDR1 GTSNPN, CDR2 SVGIG (reference sequence). V shed 5 bases, J shed 8 bases, and the junction held 10 bases outside the gene matches. The CDR3 nucleotides read TGTGCCTGGTCCTCCGGGACAGGGGGAGGCGGCTACACCTTC. Translated, it gives CAWSSGTGGGGYTF.

This chain uses TRBV18 with TRBJ1-2, with 8 bases fitting TRBD1. V shed 6 bases, J shed 4 bases, and the junction held 4 bases outside the gene matches. There are 13 residues in the CDR3. Germline CDR1 and CDR2: KGHSH and LQKENI. The CDR3 loop is CASSPGGSYGYTF. CDR3 DNA: TGTGCCAGCTCCCCAGGGGGCAGCTATGGCTACACCTTC.

This chain connects TRBV7-3 to TRBJ2-1; TRBD2 matches at 9 bases. Germline trimming cut 4 bases from V and 6 bases from J; bases unmatched to any gene: 10. Germline lookup yields CDR1 SGHTA and CDR2 FQGTGA. The CDR3 is made up of 16 amino acids. CDR3 DNA: TGTGCCAGCAGCTCCCGCCCCGGGACTAGCCCCAATGAGCAGTTCTTC. As protein: CASSSRPGTSPNEQFF.

The chain combines TRBV23-1 with TRBJ1-5; no clear D. TRBV23-1 falls under the ORF class, with uncertain function. Trimming left V 3 bases short and J 0 bases short, with 15 bases between. This CDR3 contains 17 residues. CDR3 amino acids: CASSHPSERYSNQPQHF. The CDR3 bases are TGCGCCAGCAGTCACCCCTCAGAAAGATATAGCAATCAGCCCCAGCATTTT.

The V and J genes are TRBV27 and TRBJ2-7, with TRBD1 matching 8 bases. The V gene's germline CDR1 is MNHEY and CDR2 SMNVEV (reference sequence). V gave up 5 bases and J gave up 6 bases; unmatched junction bases: 9. CDR3 size: 14 residues. The CDR3 spells CASSIRGRSGEQYF. The DNA of the CDR3 is TGTGCCAGCAGTATCAGGGGGCGCAGTGGCGAGCAGTACTTC.

This chain joins TRBV7-2 and TRBJ1-5, with D uncertain. V shed 4 bases and J shed 4 bases, with 17 bases lying between them. This CDR3 contains 16 residues. Germline V gene sequence: CDR1 SGHTA, CDR2 FQGNSA. For the CDR3, the DNA is TGTGCCAGCAGCTCCTCTCCCGTTAATCGTAATCAGCCCCAGCATTTT. It yields the protein CASSSSPVNRNQPQHF. Drawing the rest from reference TRBV7-2 and TRBJ1-5, the complete variable domain is GAGVSQSPSNKVTEKGKDVELRCDPISGHTALYWYRQSLGQGLEFLIYFQGNSAPDKSGLPSDRFSAERTGGSVSTLTIQRTQQEDSAVYLCASSSSPVNRNQPQHFGDGTRLSIL.

This rearrangement joins TRBV21-1 to TRBJ2-7; no check of the table's D call, TRBD1, against the DNA was made. TRBV21-1 is flagged as a pseudogene. The CDR3 loop spans 14 amino acids. The CDR3 here is CASSESRDTYEQYF. CDR3 DNA: TGTGCCAGCAGCGAGTCCAGGGACACCTACGAGCAGTACTTC.

The chain is built from TRBV5-4 and TRBJ1-4, with 11 bases matching TRBD1. Losses at the gene ends were 4 bases for V and 5 bases for J; bases not matched to a gene: 4. In germline, CDR1 is SGHNT, CDR2 YYREEE (reference sequence). This CDR3 spans 15 amino acids. The CDR3 DNA sequence: TGTGCCAGCAGCCTGGACAGGGGGCACAATGAAAAACTGTTTTTT. Its protein is CASSLDRGHNEKLFF.